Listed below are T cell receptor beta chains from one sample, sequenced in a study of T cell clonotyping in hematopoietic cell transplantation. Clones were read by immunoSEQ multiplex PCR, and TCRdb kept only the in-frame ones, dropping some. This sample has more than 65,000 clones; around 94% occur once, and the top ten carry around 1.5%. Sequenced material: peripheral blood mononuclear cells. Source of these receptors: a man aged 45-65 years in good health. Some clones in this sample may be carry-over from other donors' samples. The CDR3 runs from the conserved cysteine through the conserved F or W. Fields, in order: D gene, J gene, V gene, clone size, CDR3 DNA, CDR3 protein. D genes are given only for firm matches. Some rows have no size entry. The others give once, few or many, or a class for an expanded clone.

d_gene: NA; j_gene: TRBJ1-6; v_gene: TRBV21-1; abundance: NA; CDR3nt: TGTGCCAGCAGCCCCCGGGCGCCCCATCACCCTTCTCATAATTCACCCCTCCACTTT; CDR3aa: CASSPRAPHHPSHNSPLHF
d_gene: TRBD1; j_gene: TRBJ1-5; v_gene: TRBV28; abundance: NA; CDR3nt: TGTGCCAGCAGTCTGACAGGGAAGGAACAGCCCCAGCATTTT; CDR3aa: CASSLTGKEQPQHF
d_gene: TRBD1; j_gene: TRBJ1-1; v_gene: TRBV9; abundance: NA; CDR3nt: TGTGCCAGCAGCGGACTCTCAGGGGGCGGATGGAACACTGAAGCTTTCTTT; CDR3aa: CASSGLSGGGWNTEAFF
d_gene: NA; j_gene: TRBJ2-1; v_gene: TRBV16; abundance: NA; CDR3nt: TGTGCCAGCAGCCCCTCAGGGTCCTACAATGAGCAGTTCTTC; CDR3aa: CASSPSGSYNEQFF
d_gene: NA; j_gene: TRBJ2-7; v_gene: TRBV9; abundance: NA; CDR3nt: TGTGCCAGCAGCGTAGGAGGCGGAGCCTACGAGCAGTACTTC; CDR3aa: CASSVGGGAYEQYF
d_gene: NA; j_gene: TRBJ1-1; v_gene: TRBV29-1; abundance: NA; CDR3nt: TGCAGCGTCTTTCTGGGGGGCGCGGGGTTGATAAACACTGAAGCTTTCTTT; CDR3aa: CSVFLGGAGLINTEAFF
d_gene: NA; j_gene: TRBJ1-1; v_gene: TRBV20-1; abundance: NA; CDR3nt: TGCAGTGCTAGAGGCGGGCTCGAAGCTTTCTTT; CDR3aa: CSARGGLEAFF
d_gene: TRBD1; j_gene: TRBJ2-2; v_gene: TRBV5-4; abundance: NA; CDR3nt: TGTGCCAGCAGCCGGGACAGGGCAGTCACCGGGGAGCTGTTTTTT; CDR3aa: CASSRDRAVTGELFF
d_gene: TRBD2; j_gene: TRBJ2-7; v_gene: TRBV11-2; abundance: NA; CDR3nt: TGTGCCAGCAGCCACCCGTTTAGCGGGAGTAACTACGAGCAGTACTTC; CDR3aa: CASSHPFSGSNYEQYF
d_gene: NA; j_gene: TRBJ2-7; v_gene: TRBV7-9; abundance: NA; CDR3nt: TGTGCCAGCAGCTTCGCAACAAGACACCGTCGGGGTGACTACGAGCAGTACTTC; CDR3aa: CASSFATRHRRGDYEQYF
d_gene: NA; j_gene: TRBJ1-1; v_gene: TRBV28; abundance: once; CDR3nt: TGTGCCAGCAGTCCGCCGGCCAGGAATGAAGCTTTCTTT; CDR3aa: CASSPPARNEAFF
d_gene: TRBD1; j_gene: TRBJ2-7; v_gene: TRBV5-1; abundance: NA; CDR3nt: TGCGCCAGCTCGGACAGGGGGTACGAGCAGTACTTC; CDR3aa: CASSDRGYEQYF
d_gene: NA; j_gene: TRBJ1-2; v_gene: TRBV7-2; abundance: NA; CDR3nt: TGTGCCAGCAGCCCCCTCCCAGGGCCCTATGGCTACACCTTC; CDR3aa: CASSPLPGPYGYTF
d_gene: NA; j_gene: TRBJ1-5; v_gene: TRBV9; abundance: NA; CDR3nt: TGTGCCAGCAGCGTAGCTTGGGTAAACACGGGAAGGGTGCCCCAGCATTTT; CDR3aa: CASSVAWVNTGRVPQHF
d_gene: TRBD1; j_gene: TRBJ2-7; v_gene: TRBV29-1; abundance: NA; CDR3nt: TGCAGCGTTCCTTCAGGGGGCGGAGGGGAGCAGTACTTC; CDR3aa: CSVPSGGGGEQYF
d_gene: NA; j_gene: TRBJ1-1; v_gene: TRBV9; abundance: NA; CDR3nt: TGTGCCAGCAGCGTGGCCTACAGGAACACTGAAGCTTTCTTT; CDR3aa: CASSVAYRNTEAFF
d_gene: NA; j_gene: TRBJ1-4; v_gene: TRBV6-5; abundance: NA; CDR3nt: TGTGCCAGCAGCCCCACCGGGGGGGCTAGTGAAAAACTGTTTTTT; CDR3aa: CASSPTGGASEKLFF
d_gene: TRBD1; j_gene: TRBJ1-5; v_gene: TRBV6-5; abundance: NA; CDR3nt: TGTGCCAGCAGCCTCGGACAGGGCGATCAGCCCCAGCATTTT; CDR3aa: CASSLGQGDQPQHF
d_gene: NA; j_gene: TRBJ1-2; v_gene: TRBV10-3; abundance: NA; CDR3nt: TGTGCCATCAGGACCCCCCTGATCGACAACTATGGCTACACCTTC; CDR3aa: CAIRTPLIDNYGYTF
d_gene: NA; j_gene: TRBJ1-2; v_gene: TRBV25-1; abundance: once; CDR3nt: TGTGCCAGCAGCTCTCTGGGCGGGGGCCGTGGCTACACCTTC; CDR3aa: CASSSLGGGRGYTF
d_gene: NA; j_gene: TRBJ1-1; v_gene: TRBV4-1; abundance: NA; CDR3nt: TGCGCCAGCAGCCAGACAGGCTTGGAAGCTTTCTTT; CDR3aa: CASSQTGLEAFF
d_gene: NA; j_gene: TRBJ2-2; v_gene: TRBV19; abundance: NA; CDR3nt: TGTGCCAGTAAAGGGCAGGGGTTAAACACCGGGGAGCTGTTTTTT; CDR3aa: CASKGQGLNTGELFF
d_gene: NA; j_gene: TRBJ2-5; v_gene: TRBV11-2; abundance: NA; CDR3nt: TGTGCCAGCAGCTTACCCGCTTCCAAGGGGACCCAGTACTTC; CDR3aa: CASSLPASKGTQYF
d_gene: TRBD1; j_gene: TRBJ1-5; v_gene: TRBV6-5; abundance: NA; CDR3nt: TGTGCCAGCAAGCCCGGGACAGGGGTAACTCAGCCCCAGCATTTT; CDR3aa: CASKPGTGVTQPQHF
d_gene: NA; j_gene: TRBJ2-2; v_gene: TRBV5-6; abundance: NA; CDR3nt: TGTGCCAGCAGCCGGGGGACAGCGAGGAGCACCGGGGAGCTGTTTTTT; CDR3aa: CASSRGTARSTGELFF
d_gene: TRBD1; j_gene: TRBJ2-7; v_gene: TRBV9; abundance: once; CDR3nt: TGTGCCAGCAGCTACGGACAGGGGGCGGACGAGCAGTACTTC; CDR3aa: CASSYGQGADEQYF
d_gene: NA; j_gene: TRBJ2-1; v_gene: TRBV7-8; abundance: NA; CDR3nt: TGTGCCAGCAGCTTAGTGCCCGGAGGTGAGCAGTTCTTC; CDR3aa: CASSLVPGGEQFF
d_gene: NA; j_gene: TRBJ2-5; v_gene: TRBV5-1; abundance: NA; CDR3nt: TGCGCCAGCAGCGCTCAAGAGACCCAGTACTTC; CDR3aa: CASSAQETQYF
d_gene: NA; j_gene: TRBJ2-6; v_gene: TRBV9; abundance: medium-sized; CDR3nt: TGTGCCAGGGGGACTTGGACAGATCCCTCTGGGGCCAACGTCCTGACTTTC; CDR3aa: CARGTWTDPSGANVLTF
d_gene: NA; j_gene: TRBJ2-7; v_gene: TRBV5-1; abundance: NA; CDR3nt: TGCGCCAGCAGCCTTGGGAGTCAGAGTACGAGCAGGGAGGAGCAGTACTTC; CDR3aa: CASSLGSQSTSREEQYF
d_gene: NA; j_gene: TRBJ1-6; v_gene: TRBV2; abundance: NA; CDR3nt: TGTGCCAGCAGTGAATTAGGGTTACCCCTCCACTTT; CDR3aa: CASSELGLPLHF